The rows below give T cell receptor beta chains drawn from one sample of a study of CD8 T cells in ankylosing spondylitis. In TCRdb, the 5' RACE reads were re-called with MiXCR into one record per CDR3 protein. The sample has under 15,000 distinct CDR3 sequences; about 2.7% are singletons. The sequencing sample was made of blood, either unsorted or a sorted T cell fraction (not recorded which). These TCRs come from a male donor with ankylosing spondylitis or in good health (not recorded which). The CDR3 runs from the conserved cysteine through the conserved F or W. Fields, in order: clone size, D gene, J gene, V gene, CDR3 DNA, CDR3 protein. D genes are given only for firm matches. The size entry is marked missing in some rows and otherwise reads once, few, many or a size class.

clone size: many
D gene: -
J gene: TRBJ2-3
V gene: TRBV9
CDR3 DNA: TGTGCCAGCAGCGTAGCTACCGGGGCCACAGATACGCAGTATTTT
CDR3 protein: CASSVATGATDTQYF

clone size: -
D gene: -
J gene: TRBJ2-5
V gene: TRBV9
CDR3 DNA: TGTGCCAGCAGCGTAGCTACGGGGCAGGGGGGAGAGACCCAGTACTTC
CDR3 protein: CASSVATGQGGETQYF

clone size: many
D gene: -
J gene: TRBJ2-3
V gene: TRBV9
CDR3 DNA: TGTGCCAGCAGCGTAAGGGTGTGGGCAGATACGCAGTATTTT
CDR3 protein: CASSVRVWADTQYF

clone size: many
D gene: TRBD2
J gene: TRBJ2-7
V gene: TRBV9
CDR3 DNA: TGTGCCAGCAGCGTAGCCCCGGGAGGGGCCTACGAGCAGTACTTC
CDR3 protein: CASSVAPGGAYEQYF

clone size: many
D gene: -
J gene: TRBJ1-2
V gene: TRBV9
CDR3 DNA: TGTGCCAGCAGAGGAGACAACTATGGCTACACCTTC
CDR3 protein: CASRGDNYGYTF

clone size: medium-sized
D gene: -
J gene: TRBJ2-5
V gene: TRBV9
CDR3 DNA: TGTGCCAGCAGCGCTTTCGACAGCCACCAAGAGACCCAGTACTTC
CDR3 protein: CASSAFDSHQETQYF

clone size: many
D gene: -
J gene: TRBJ1-6
V gene: TRBV9
CDR3 DNA: TGTGCCAGCAGCTCCCGCCCCAGGGATCCTTATAATTCACCCCTCCACTTT
CDR3 protein: CASSSRPRDPYNSPLHF

clone size: many
D gene: -
J gene: TRBJ2-2
V gene: TRBV9
CDR3 DNA: TGTGCCAGCAGCGTAGCCATCGGAGGGTCCGCCGGGGAGCTGTTTTTT
CDR3 protein: CASSVAIGGSAGELFF

clone size: many
D gene: TRBD1
J gene: TRBJ1-2
V gene: TRBV9
CDR3 DNA: TGTGCCAGCAGCGTATCTGACGGGACAGGGGACTTTAACTATGGCTACACCTTC
CDR3 protein: CASSVSDGTGDFNYGYTF

clone size: many
D gene: -
J gene: TRBJ2-7
V gene: TRBV9
CDR3 DNA: TGTGCCAGCAGCGTAGAACTAGAACCCTACGAGCAGTACTTC
CDR3 protein: CASSVELEPYEQYF

clone size: many
D gene: -
J gene: TRBJ2-1
V gene: TRBV9
CDR3 DNA: TGTGCCAGCAGCGTAAGGAGGGACCCAAGGAACAATGAGCAGTTCTTC
CDR3 protein: CASSVRRDPRNNEQFF

clone size: many
D gene: TRBD2
J gene: TRBJ2-5
V gene: TRBV9
CDR3 DNA: TGTGCCAGCAGCGTAACGGGACTAGCGGGAGTGCGAGAGACCCAGTACTTC
CDR3 protein: CASSVTGLAGVRETQYF

clone size: many
D gene: TRBD1
J gene: TRBJ2-1
V gene: TRBV9
CDR3 DNA: TGTGCCAGCAGCGTATTGGGGACAGACAATGAGCAGTTCTTC
CDR3 protein: CASSVLGTDNEQFF

clone size: medium-sized
D gene: -
J gene: TRBJ2-2
V gene: TRBV9
CDR3 DNA: TGTGCCAGCAGCGTAGCCATCCCGAACACCGGGGAGCTGTTTTTT
CDR3 protein: CASSVAIPNTGELFF